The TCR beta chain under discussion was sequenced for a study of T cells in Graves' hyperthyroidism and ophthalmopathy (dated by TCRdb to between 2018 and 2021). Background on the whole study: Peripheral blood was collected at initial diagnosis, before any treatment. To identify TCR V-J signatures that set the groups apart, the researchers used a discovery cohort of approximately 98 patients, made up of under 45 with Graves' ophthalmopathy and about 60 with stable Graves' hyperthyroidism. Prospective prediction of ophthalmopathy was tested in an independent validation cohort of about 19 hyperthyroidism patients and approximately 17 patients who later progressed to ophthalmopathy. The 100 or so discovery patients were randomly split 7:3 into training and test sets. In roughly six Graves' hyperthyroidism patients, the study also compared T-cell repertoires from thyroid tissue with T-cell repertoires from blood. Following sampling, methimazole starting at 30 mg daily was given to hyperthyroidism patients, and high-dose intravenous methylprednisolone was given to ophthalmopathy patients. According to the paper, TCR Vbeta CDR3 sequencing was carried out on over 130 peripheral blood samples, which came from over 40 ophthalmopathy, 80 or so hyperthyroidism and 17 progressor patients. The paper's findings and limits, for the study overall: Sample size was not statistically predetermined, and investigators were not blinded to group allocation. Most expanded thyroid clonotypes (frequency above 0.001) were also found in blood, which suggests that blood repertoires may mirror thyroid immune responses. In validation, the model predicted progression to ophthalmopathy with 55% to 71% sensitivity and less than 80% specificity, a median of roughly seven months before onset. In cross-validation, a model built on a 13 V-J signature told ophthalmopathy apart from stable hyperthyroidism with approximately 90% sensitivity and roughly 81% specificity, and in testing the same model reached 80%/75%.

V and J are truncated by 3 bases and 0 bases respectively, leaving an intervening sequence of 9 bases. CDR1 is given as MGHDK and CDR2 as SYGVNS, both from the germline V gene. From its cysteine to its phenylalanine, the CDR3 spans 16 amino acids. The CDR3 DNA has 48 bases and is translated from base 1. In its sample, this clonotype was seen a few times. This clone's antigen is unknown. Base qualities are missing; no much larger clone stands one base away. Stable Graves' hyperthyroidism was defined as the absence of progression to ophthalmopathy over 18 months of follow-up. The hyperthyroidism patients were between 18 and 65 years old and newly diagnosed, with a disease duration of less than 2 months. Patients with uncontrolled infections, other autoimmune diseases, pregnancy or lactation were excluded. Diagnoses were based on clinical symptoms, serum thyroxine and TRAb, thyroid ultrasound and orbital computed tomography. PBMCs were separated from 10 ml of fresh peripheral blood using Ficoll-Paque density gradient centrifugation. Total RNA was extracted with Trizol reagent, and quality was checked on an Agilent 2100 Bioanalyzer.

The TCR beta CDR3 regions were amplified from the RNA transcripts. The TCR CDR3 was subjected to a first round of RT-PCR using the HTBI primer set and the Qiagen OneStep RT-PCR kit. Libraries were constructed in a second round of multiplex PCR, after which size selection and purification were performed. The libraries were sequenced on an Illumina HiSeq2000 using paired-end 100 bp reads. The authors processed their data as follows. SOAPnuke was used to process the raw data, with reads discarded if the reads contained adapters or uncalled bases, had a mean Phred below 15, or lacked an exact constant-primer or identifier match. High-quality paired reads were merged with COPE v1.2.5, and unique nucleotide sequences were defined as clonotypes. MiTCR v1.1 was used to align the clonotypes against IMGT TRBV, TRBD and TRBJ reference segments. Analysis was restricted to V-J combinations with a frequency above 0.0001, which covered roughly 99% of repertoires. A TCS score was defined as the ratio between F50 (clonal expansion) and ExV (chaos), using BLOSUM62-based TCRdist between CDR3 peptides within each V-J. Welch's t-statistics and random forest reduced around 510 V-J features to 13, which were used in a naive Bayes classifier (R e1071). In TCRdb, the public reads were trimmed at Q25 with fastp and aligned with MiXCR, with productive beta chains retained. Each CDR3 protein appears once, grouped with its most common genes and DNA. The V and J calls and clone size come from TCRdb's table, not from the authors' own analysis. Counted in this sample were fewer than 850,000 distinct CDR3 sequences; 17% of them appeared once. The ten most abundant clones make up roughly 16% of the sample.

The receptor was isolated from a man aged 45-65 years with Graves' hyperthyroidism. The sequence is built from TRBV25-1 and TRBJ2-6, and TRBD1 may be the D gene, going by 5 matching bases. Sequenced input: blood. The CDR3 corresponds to CASSDLQASGANVLTF. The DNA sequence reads TGTGCCAGCAGTGATCTACAGGCCTCTGGGGCCAACGTCCTGACTTTC.